The entry that follows covers one T cell receptor (beta chain) sequence. The antigen is unknown. V gave up 7 bases and J gave up 9 bases; unmatched junction bases: 10. Germline CDR1 reads LNHDA; CDR2 reads SQIVND (reference sequence). The CDR3 totals 14 residues. The sample originates from a study of OX40 agonist ivuxolimab in advanced cancers. Study overall: Patients undergoing dose escalation presented with hepatocellular carcinoma, melanoma, renal cell or head and neck cancer. Study-level results: Those patients achieving a partial response at 0.1-3.0 mg/kg showed among the lowest clonal expansion.

The assay was immunoSEQ multiplex PCR, and TCRdb's table has in-frame clones only and misses some. The sample has 50,000 or so clones, 70% to 85% seen once. The source is an adult with an advanced solid tumor such as melanoma, head and neck, liver or kidney cancer. The sequenced sample was CD4+ or CD8+ T cells sorted from blood, obtained in a trial of the OX40 agonist ivuxolimab. The chain joins TRBV19 to TRBJ2-1; 9 nucleotides match TRBD1. The CDR3 loop reads CASNSGTGLAEQFF. CDR3 nucleotides: TGTGCCAGTAACTCCGGGACAGGGTTGGCTGAGCAGTTCTTC. The full variable domain, in which reference TRBV19 and TRBJ2-1 provide the parts outside the CDR3, is DGGITQSPKYLFRKEGQNVTLSCEQNLNHDAMYWYRQDPGQGLRLIYYSQIVNDFQKGDIAEGYSVSREKKESFPLTVTSAQKNPTAFYLCASNSGTGLAEQFFGPGTRLTVL.